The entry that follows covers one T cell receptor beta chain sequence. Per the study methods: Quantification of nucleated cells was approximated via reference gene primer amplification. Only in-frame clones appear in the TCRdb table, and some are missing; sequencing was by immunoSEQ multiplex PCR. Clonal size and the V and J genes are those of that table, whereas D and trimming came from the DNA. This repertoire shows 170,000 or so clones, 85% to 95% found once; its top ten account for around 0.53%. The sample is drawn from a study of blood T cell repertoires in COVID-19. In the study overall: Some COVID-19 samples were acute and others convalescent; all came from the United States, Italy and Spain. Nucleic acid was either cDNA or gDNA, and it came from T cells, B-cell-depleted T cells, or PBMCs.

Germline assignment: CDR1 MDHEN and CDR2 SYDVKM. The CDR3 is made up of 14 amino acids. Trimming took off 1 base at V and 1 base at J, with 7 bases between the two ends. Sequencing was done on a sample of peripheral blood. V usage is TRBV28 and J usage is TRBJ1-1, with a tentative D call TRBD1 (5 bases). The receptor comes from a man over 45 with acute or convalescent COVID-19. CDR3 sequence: CASSLFRENTEAFF. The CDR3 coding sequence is TGTGCCAGCAGTTTATTCAGGGAGAACACTGAAGCTTTCTTT.